This is a list of T cell receptor beta chains from one sample in a study of blood T cells in healthy people across ages. TCRdb passed the 5' RACE reads through MiXCR, listing each CDR3 protein once. The sample holds over 600,000 distinct CDR3 sequences; roughly 21% are singletons and the top ten take roughly 3.7%. The sequenced sample consisted of blood. The receptors shown here come from a man between 65 and 85 years old in good health. CDR3s include the opening cysteine and the closing phenylalanine or tryptophan. The D gene is left open where the match is weak. The listing skips clone size in some rows; elsewhere it reads once, few, many or a size class.

d_gene: NA; len: 11; abundance: NA; v_gene: TRBV12-3/TRBV12-4; j_gene: TRBJ2-5; CDR3aa: CASTEGYTQYF; CDR3nt: TGTGCCAGCACTGAAGGGTATACCCAGTACTTC
d_gene: NA; len: 11; abundance: NA; v_gene: TRBV5-1; j_gene: TRBJ2-1; CDR3aa: CASSFQTEQFF; CDR3nt: TGCGCCAGCAGCTTTCAGACGGAGCAGTTCTTC
d_gene: NA; len: 16; abundance: NA; v_gene: TRBV20-1; j_gene: TRBJ2-3; CDR3aa: CSARDHMSSRTDTQYF; CDR3nt: TGCAGTGCTAGAGATCACATGTCTAGTCGGACAGATACGCAGTATTTT
d_gene: NA; len: 16; abundance: NA; v_gene: TRBV19; j_gene: TRBJ2-1; CDR3aa: CASSWSSGVPYNEQFF; CDR3nt: TGTGCCAGTAGCTGGTCATCAGGGGTACCCTACAATGAGCAGTTCTTC
d_gene: NA; len: 13; abundance: few; v_gene: TRBV19; j_gene: TRBJ1-4; CDR3aa: CASSDGRVEKLFF; CDR3nt: TGTGCCAGTAGCGACGGGAGGGTTGAAAAACTGTTTTTT
d_gene: NA; len: 13; abundance: few; v_gene: TRBV7-2; j_gene: TRBJ1-6; CDR3aa: CASSLDYNSPLHF; CDR3nt: TGTGCCAGCAGCTTAGACTATAATTCACCCCTCCACTTT
d_gene: NA; len: 14; abundance: NA; v_gene: TRBV27; j_gene: TRBJ2-1; CDR3aa: CASRFEGGYNERFF; CDR3nt: TGTGCCAGCAGATTTGAGGGGGGATACAATGAGCGGTTCTTC
d_gene: TRBD1; len: 14; abundance: NA; v_gene: TRBV20-1; j_gene: TRBJ1-2; CDR3aa: CSAAAEDRAYGYTF; CDR3nt: TGCAGTGCTGCGGCGGAGGACAGGGCCTATGGCTACACCTTC
d_gene: NA; len: 15; abundance: few; v_gene: TRBV19; j_gene: TRBJ2-1; CDR3aa: CASSAGQGSYNEQFF; CDR3nt: TGTGCCAGTAGTGCCGGGCAGGGATCCTACAATGAGCAGTTCTTC
d_gene: TRBD1; len: 13; abundance: few; v_gene: TRBV29-1; j_gene: TRBJ2-4; CDR3aa: CSVKLGQGDIQYF; CDR3nt: TGCAGCGTTAAACTGGGACAGGGTGACATTCAGTACTTC
d_gene: NA; len: 15; abundance: NA; v_gene: TRBV20-1; j_gene: TRBJ2-4; CDR3aa: CSAIRAGRAKNIQCF; CDR3nt: TGCAGTGCTATACGGGCGGGGAGAGCCAAAAACATTCAGTGCTTC
d_gene: TRBD2; len: 14; abundance: many; v_gene: TRBV10-3; j_gene: TRBJ2-3; CDR3aa: CAISYSGSTDTQYF; CDR3nt: TGTGCCATCAGTTATAGCGGGAGTACAGATACGCAGTATTTT
d_gene: TRBD1; len: 13; abundance: many; v_gene: TRBV5-1; j_gene: TRBJ1-2; CDR3aa: CASSLGQDYGYTF; CDR3nt: TGTGCCAGCAGTTTAGGACAGGACTATGGCTACACCTTC
d_gene: TRBD2; len: 13; abundance: NA; v_gene: TRBV10-1; j_gene: TRBJ2-5; CDR3aa: CASRLGLEETQYF; CDR3nt: TGCGCCAGCAGACTGGGACTAGAAGAGACCCAGTACTTC
d_gene: NA; len: 14; abundance: few; v_gene: TRBV20-1; j_gene: TRBJ2-7; CDR3aa: CSAGGTGGSREQYF; CDR3nt: TGCAGTGCTGGGGGGACTGGAGGGAGTCGCGAGCAGTACTTC
d_gene: TRBD2; len: 14; abundance: few; v_gene: TRBV5-1; j_gene: TRBJ2-3; CDR3aa: CASSLALAVDTQYF; CDR3nt: TGCGCCAGCAGCTTGGCCCTAGCGGTAGATACGCAGTATTTT
d_gene: TRBD1; len: 13; abundance: NA; v_gene: TRBV29-1; j_gene: TRBJ2-5; CDR3aa: CSVVQGGQETQYF; CDR3nt: TGCAGCGTTGTACAGGGGGGCCAAGAGACCCAGTACTTC
d_gene: NA; len: 14; abundance: NA; v_gene: TRBV6-1; j_gene: TRBJ2-3; CDR3aa: CASSENQAPDTQYF; CDR3nt: TGTGCCAGCAGTGAAAACCAGGCCCCAGATACGCAGTATTTT
d_gene: NA; len: 13; abundance: few; v_gene: TRBV12-3/TRBV12-4; j_gene: TRBJ2-7; CDR3aa: CASSTGFPDEQYF; CDR3nt: TGTGCCAGCAGTACAGGGTTTCCAGACGAGCAGTACTTC
d_gene: TRBD2; len: 15; abundance: NA; v_gene: TRBV6-5; j_gene: TRBJ2-7; CDR3aa: CASSTRSSGTYEQYF; CDR3nt: TGTGCCAGCAGTACGCGATCTAGCGGAACCTACGAGCAGTACTTC
d_gene: TRBD1; len: 14; abundance: NA; v_gene: TRBV10-3; j_gene: TRBJ1-2; CDR3aa: CAIRETGLDYGYTF; CDR3nt: TGTGCCATCAGGGAGACAGGGTTGGACTATGGCTACACCTTC
d_gene: NA; len: 17; abundance: NA; v_gene: TRBV4-1; j_gene: TRBJ1-3; CDR3aa: CASSQFRLGMSGNTIYF; CDR3nt: TGCGCCAGCAGCCAATTCCGTCTAGGGATGTCTGGAAACACCATATATTTT
d_gene: NA; len: 14; abundance: NA; v_gene: TRBV6-1; j_gene: TRBJ2-7; CDR3aa: CASRSPGGSYEQYF; CDR3nt: TGTGCCAGCAGGAGCCCTGGAGGGTCCTACGAGCAGTACTTC
d_gene: NA; len: 14; abundance: many; v_gene: TRBV9; j_gene: TRBJ2-7; CDR3aa: CASSTLAAPYEQYF; CDR3nt: TGTGCCAGCAGCACCTTAGCGGCCCCCTACGAGCAGTACTTC
d_gene: NA; len: 12; abundance: once; v_gene: TRBV5-1; j_gene: TRBJ1-1; CDR3aa: CASSYSDTEAFF; CDR3nt: TGCGCCAGCAGCTATTCGGACACTGAAGCTTTCTTT
d_gene: TRBD2; len: 16; abundance: few; v_gene: TRBV2; j_gene: TRBJ2-1; CDR3aa: CASSDQTSGSRDEQFF; CDR3nt: TGTGCCAGCAGTGACCAAACTAGCGGGAGTAGGGATGAGCAGTTCTTC
d_gene: NA; len: 14; abundance: NA; v_gene: TRBV7-9; j_gene: TRBJ2-2; CDR3aa: CASSPIQGNGELFF; CDR3nt: TGTGCCAGCAGCCCCATCCAGGGAAACGGGGAGCTGTTTTTT
d_gene: NA; len: 15; abundance: few; v_gene: TRBV5-6; j_gene: TRBJ2-7; CDR3aa: CASSSSLDSFYEQYF; CDR3nt: TGTGCCAGCAGCTCAAGTTTGGACAGCTTCTACGAGCAGTACTTC
d_gene: NA; len: 16; abundance: few; v_gene: TRBV2; j_gene: TRBJ2-4; CDR3aa: CASSDILLEAKNIQYF; CDR3nt: TGTGCCAGCAGTGATATCCTACTGGAGGCCAAAAACATTCAGTACTTC
d_gene: NA; len: 15; abundance: NA; v_gene: TRBV3-1; j_gene: TRBJ2-5; CDR3aa: CASSQDRRSEETQYF; CDR3nt: TGTGCCAGCAGCCAAGATCGGCGCAGCGAAGAGACCCAGTACTTC
d_gene: TRBD2; len: 17; abundance: few; v_gene: TRBV30; j_gene: TRBJ2-3; CDR3aa: CAWSPGLAGPSTDTQYF; CDR3nt: TGTGCCTGGAGTCCGGGACTAGCGGGGCCTAGCACAGATACGCAGTATTTT
d_gene: NA; len: 13; abundance: few; v_gene: TRBV4-3; j_gene: TRBJ2-1; CDR3aa: CASSQEFVTEQFF; CDR3nt: TGCGCCAGCAGCCAAGAATTTGTGACAGAGCAGTTCTTC
d_gene: TRBD1; len: 15; abundance: NA; v_gene: TRBV28; j_gene: TRBJ2-4; CDR3aa: CASGRGTAQGNIQYF; CDR3nt: TGTGCCAGCGGTCGAGGGACAGCCCAAGGAAACATTCAGTACTTC
d_gene: TRBD2; len: 16; abundance: NA; v_gene: TRBV3-1; j_gene: TRBJ2-5; CDR3aa: CASSSLGLAEKETQYF; CDR3nt: TGTGCCAGCAGCTCCTTAGGACTAGCGGAAAAAGAGACCCAGTACTTC